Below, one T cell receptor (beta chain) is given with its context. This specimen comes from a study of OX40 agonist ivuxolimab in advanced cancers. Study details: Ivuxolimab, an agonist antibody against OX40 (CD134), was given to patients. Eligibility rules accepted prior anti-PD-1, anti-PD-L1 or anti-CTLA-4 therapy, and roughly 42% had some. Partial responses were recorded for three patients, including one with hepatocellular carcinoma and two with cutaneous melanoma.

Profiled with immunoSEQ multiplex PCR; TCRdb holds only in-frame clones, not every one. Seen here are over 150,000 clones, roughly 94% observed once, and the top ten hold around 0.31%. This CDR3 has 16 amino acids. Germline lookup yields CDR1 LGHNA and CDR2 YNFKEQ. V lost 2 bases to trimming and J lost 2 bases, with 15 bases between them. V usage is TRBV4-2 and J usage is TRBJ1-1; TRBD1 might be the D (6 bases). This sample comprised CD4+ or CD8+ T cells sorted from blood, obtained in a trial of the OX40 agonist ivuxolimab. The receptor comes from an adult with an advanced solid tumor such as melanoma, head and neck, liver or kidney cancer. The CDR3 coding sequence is TGTGCCAGCAGCCAACTCCTCCGGGACACTAACACTGAAGCTTTCTTT. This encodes CASSQLLRDTNTEAFF.